The 20 T cell receptor beta chains below all came from one sample that was sequenced in a study of T cell responses to AZD1222 COVID-19 vaccine listed by TCRdb under 2021. The time point label on this specimen signifies: baseline before first vaccination. This specimen's treatment or condition label, per the study, means: meningococcal conjugate vaccine given as trial control. The library relied on the immunoSEQ multiplex PCR assay. The immuneACCESS repertoire file appears here via TCRdb, limited to in-frame rearrangements. These files lack a portion of the clones; in checked studies, under half of the deficit traces to unresolved V genes, and the cause of the others is not known. The sample table contains 80,000 to 90,000 clones; only one count was recorded for roughly 90% of them. Roughly 4.7% of the sample belongs to the ten largest clones. The sample consisted of peripheral blood, taken on day 0 of MenACWY control vaccination. Receptors were obtained from an adult in good health.

The CDR3 loop is CASSQSATPAGYTF. The CDR3 nucleotides are TGTGCCAGCAGCCAGAGCGCTACACCGGCTGGCTACACCTTC. The genes are TRBV3-1 (or the pseudogene TRBV3-2) and TRBJ1-2, with D uncertain. CDR1 is LGHDT and CDR2 is YNNKEL in the germline V gene (reference sequence). V lost 3 bases to trimming and J lost 7 bases, with 15 bases between them. CDR3 length: 14 residues.

In its sample, this clone was seen once. The chain combines TRBV28 with TRBJ2-1, with 12 bases lining up with TRBD2. The CDR3 is 15 residues long. In germline, CDR1 is MDHEN, CDR2 SYDVKM. The junction had 3 bases not matched to a gene; V was cut back by 5 bases and J by 4 bases. This CDR3 reads CASSNLAGGYNEQFF. The CDR3, as DNA: TGTGCCAGCAGTAACCTAGCGGGAGGGTACAATGAGCAGTTCTTC.

The chain recombines TRBV29-1 with TRBJ2-2; D might be TRBD1 (5 bases). The CDR3 length is 13 residues. Germline CDR1 SQVTM, CDR2 ANQGSEA. Trimming shortened V by 7 bases and J by 4 bases, and 13 bases separated the two germline ends. The CDR3 sequence is CSADRSGTGELFF. CDR3 sequence (DNA): TGCAGCGCCGACAGATCGGGCACCGGGGAGCTGTTTTTT.

V is TRBV2 and J is TRBJ2-3; possible D gene TRBD2, 5 bases. In germline, CDR1 is SNHLY, CDR2 FYNNEI. Trimming pared 6 bases from V and 7 bases from J, leaving 8 bases between. This CDR3 is built from 11 residues. CDR3 amino acids: CASRVDYTQYF. The CDR3 nucleotides read TGTGCCAGCAGGGTGGACTATACGCAGTATTTT.

J is TRBJ2-2 and V is TRBV21-1. TRBV21-1 is deemed a pseudogene. CDR3 length: 17 residues. The CDR3 DNA sequence: TGTGCTACTTCAGCCGGCAGTCGGCCGTTCCCCCCCGGGGAGCTGTTTTTT. It is translated as CATSAGSRPFPPGELFF.

Here the CDR3 reads CASSPQGTGPNNEQFF. In DNA, the CDR3 is TGTGCCAGCAGCCCACAGGGGACGGGACCAAACAATGAGCAGTTCTTC. This chain uses TRBV6-2 or TRBV6-3 with TRBJ2-1, with 7 bases that match TRBD1. Germline values: CDR1 MNHEY, CDR2 SVGEGT. The V and J ends lost 6 bases and 5 bases, in that order; junction bases with no gene match: 13. The length of the CDR3 is 16 residues.

The J gene is TRBJ2-4, the V gene TRBV7-2; no firm D call. CDR3 length: 19 residues. Germline lookup yields CDR1 SGHTA and CDR2 FQGNSA. V was clipped by 0 bases and J by 0 bases, with 18 bases between them. As DNA, the CDR3 is TGTGCCAGCAGCTTAGCGGGGTCGACATTAACGCTAGCCAAAAACATTCAGTACTTC. The encoded protein is CASSLAGSTLTLAKNIQYF.

The genes are TRBV2 and TRBJ1-2, with D perhaps TRBD1 (5 bases). This CDR3 contains 12 residues. Germline V CDR1 and CDR2: SNHLY, FYNNEI. The ends were cut back, 11 bases at V and 0 bases at J, with 10 bases in the middle. CDR3 in amino acids: CAWTQTNYGYTF. As DNA, the CDR3 is TGTGCCTGGACACAAACTAACTATGGCTACACCTTC.

V usage is TRBV28 and J usage is TRBJ1-1; D gene ambiguous. The germline V gene has CDR1 MDHEN and CDR2 SYDVKM. The CDR3 extends over 15 amino acids. V was pared by 6 bases and J by 6 bases, with 20 bases between. CDR3 in amino acids: CASRSVPSGPAEAFF. CDR3 in DNA: TGTGCCAGCAGATCGGTGCCGTCCGGGCCTGCTGAAGCTTTCTTT.

The chain links TRBV9 to TRBJ2-7; 7 nucleotides align to TRBD1. Germline loops: CDR1 SGDLS, CDR2 YYNGEE. The CDR3 covers 15 residues. V gave up 4 bases and J gave up 4 bases; unmatched junction bases: 11. The CDR3 nucleotides read TGTGCCAGCAGCCCGGGGACAGTTTACGATTACGAGCAGTACTTC. It yields the protein CASSPGTVYDYEQYF.

This chain joins TRBV7-9 and TRBJ1-2; a weak D match, TRBD1 (5 bases). The CDR3 is made up of 15 amino acids. Trimming removed 5 bases at V and 4 bases at J, with 17 bases between. Per the germline V gene, CDR1 is SEHNR and CDR2 is FQNEAQ (reference sequence). The CDR3 DNA follows: TGTGCCAGCAGCCTGAACCTGCAGGGAACCTATGGCTACACCTTC. It yields the protein CASSLNLQGTYGYTF.

V and J are TRBV29-1 and TRBJ1-3; D is perhaps TRBD1 (5 bases). Trimming took 4 bases from V and 4 from J, leaving 14 bases between them. The CDR3 spans 14 residues. CDR1 is SQVTM, CDR2 ANQGSEA, per germline. CDR3 in DNA: TGCAGCGTTGCCCGGGGGGGGTTCGGAAACACCATATATTTT. It encodes CSVARGGFGNTIYF.

The chain uses TRBV2 and TRBJ1-6, with D perhaps TRBD1 (5 bases). The CDR3 is 15 residues long. In germline, CDR1 is SNHLY, CDR2 FYNNEI. Trimming removed 2 bases from V and 9 bases from J, with 14 bases in between. CDR3 amino acids: CASSEYSGTISPLHF. For the CDR3, the DNA is TGTGCCAGCAGTGAATATTCGGGGACGATTTCACCCCTCCACTTT.

The chain carries TRBV2 and TRBJ2-2; the D is unclear. V lost 7 bases to trimming and J lost 4 bases, with 13 bases between them. CDR3 length equals 14 residues. The V gene's germline CDR1 is SNHLY and CDR2 FYNNEI. As DNA, the CDR3 is TGTGCCAGCATTAATCGGGCAGCCACCGGGGAGCTGTTTTTT. This codes for CASINRAATGELFF.

The V gene is TRBV12-3 or TRBV12-4, the J gene TRBJ1-4, with D perhaps matching TRBD1 (5 bases). V gave up 6 bases and J gave up 11 bases, with 13 bases separating them. The CDR3 consists of 12 residues. CDR3 sequence reads: CASSPGGAKLFF. The CDR3, as DNA: TGTGCCAGCAGCCCGGGGGGTGCCAAACTGTTTTTT.

This rearrangement joins TRBV3-1 (or the pseudogene TRBV3-2) to TRBJ2-7, with D possibly TRBD2 on 5 matching bases. The CDR3 consists of 14 residues. Germline values: CDR1 LGHDT, CDR2 YNNKEL (reference sequence). The V gene lost 4 bases and the J gene lost 4 bases, with 14 bases spanning the gap. CDR3: CASSPGGPRYEQYF. CDR3 DNA: TGTGCCAGCAGCCCTGGAGGTCCCAGATACGAGCAGTACTTC.

The chain carries TRBV2 and TRBJ1-1, with 10 bases aligning to TRBD1. V was pared by 8 bases and J by 7 bases, with 7 bases of the junction left unmatched. This CDR3 contains 13 residues. CDR1 is SNHLY and CDR2 is FYNNEI in the germline V gene. The CDR3 nucleotides read TGTGCCAGCGTAGGGGGACAGGGGAGTGAAGCTTTCTTT. Its translation is CASVGGQGSEAFF.

The rearrangement links TRBV21-1 to TRBJ1-3. TRBV21-1 is a listed pseudogene. This CDR3 has 17 residues. CDR3: CASSKGAGEGSGNTIYF. As DNA, the CDR3 is TGTGCCAGCAGCAAAGGGGCGGGGGAAGGGTCTGGAAACACCATATATTTT.

This CDR3 is CASSYGTGNTYEQYF. CDR3 nucleotide sequence: TGTGCCAGCAGTTACGGGACAGGGAACACCTACGAGCAGTACTTC. The rearrangement links TRBV6-5 to TRBJ2-7, with 9 positions matching TRBD1. The CDR3 covers 15 residues. Germline V gene sequence: CDR1 MNHEY, CDR2 SVGAGI. Germline trimming cut 2 bases from V and 2 bases from J; bases unmatched to any gene: 4.

The V call is TRBV5-1, the J call TRBJ2-6; D is ambiguous. Trimming took 8 bases from V and 0 from J, leaving 12 bases between them. From germline, CDR1 is SGHRS and CDR2 YFSETQ. The CDR3 length is 15 residues. The CDR3 sequence: CASTATLSGANVLTF. The CDR3 DNA sequence: TGCGCCAGTACAGCCACCCTCTCTGGGGCCAACGTCCTGACTTTC.